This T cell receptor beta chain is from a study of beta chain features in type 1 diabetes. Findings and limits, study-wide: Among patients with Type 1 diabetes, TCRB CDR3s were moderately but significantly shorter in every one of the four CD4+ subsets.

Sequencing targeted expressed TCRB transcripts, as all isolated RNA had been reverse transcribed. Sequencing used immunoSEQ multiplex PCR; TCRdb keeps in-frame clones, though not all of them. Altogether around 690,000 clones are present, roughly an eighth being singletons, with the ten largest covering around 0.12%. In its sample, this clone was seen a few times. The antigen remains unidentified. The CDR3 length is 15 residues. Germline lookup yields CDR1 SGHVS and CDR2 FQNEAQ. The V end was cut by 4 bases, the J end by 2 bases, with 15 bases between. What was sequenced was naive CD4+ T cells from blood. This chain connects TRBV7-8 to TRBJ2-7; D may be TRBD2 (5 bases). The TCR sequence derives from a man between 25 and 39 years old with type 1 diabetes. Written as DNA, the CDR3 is TGTGCCAGCAGCTCATCGTTCACGGGGACCTACGAGCAGTACTTC. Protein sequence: CASSSSFTGTYEQYF.